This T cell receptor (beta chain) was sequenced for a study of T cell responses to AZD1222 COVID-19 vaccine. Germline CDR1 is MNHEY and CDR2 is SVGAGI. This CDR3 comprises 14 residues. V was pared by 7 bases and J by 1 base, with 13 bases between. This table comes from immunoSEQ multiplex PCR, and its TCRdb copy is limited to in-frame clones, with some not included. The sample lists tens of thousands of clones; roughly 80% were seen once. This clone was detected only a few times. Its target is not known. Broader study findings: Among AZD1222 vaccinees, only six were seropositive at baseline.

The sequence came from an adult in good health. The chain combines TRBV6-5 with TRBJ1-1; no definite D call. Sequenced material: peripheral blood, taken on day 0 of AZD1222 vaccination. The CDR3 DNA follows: TGTGCCAGCAAAGACATGTCTCGGAACACTGAAGCTTTCTTT. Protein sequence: CASKDMSRNTEAFF.